Each of the 28 T cell receptor beta chains below was sequenced from the same sample in a study of blood T cell repertoires in COVID-19. Some clones are missing from TCRdb's copy, which holds only in-frame ones; the method was immunoSEQ multiplex PCR. The sample includes more than 60,000 clones, roughly 88% of them seen just once. The sequencing sample was made of peripheral blood. These receptors originate from an older woman with COVID-19, enrolled during active disease.

This rearrangement joins TRBV27 to TRBJ1-2, with 9 positions matching TRBD1. Germline CDR1 is MNHEY and CDR2 is SMNVEV (reference sequence). J was trimmed by 2 bases and V by 3 bases; bases with no gene match: 4. This CDR3 contains 15 residues. CDR3 sequence (DNA): TGTGCCAGCAGTTTGATAGGGACAGGGAACTATGGCTACACCTTC. Protein product: CASSLIGTGNYGYTF.

The rearrangement links TRBV19 to TRBJ2-1; TRBD1 might be the D (6 bases). Trimming took off 5 bases at V and 6 bases at J, with 20 bases between the two ends. Germline V CDR1 and CDR2: LNHDA, SQIVND (reference sequence). The CDR3 runs to 16 residues. CDR3 DNA sequence: TGTGCCAGTAGTTCCCCACTAGGGGGTGTGAGCAATGAGCAGTTCTTC. This codes for CASSSPLGGVSNEQFF.

V is TRBV10-3 and J is TRBJ2-1, with TRBD1 as a possible D gene (6 bases). From germline, CDR1 is ENHRY and CDR2 SYGVKD. The CDR3 covers 14 residues. V was shortened by 5 bases and J by 7 bases, with 15 bases between the two germline ends. CDR3 protein: CAISTGTSPNEQFF. In DNA, the CDR3 is TGTGCCATCAGTACAGGGACCTCGCCAAATGAGCAGTTCTTC.

The rearrangement uses TRBV28 and TRBJ2-4; possibly TRBD2 for D (5 bases). V lost 8 bases, J lost 5 bases, and 16 bases lay in between. The CDR3 covers 14 residues. Germline V gene sequence: CDR1 MDHEN, CDR2 SYDVKM. CDR3 residues: CASQPGLGQNIQYF. The DNA of the CDR3 is TGTGCCAGCCAACCCGGACTTGGTCAAAACATTCAGTACTTC.

The rearrangement links TRBV3-1 (or the pseudogene TRBV3-2) to TRBJ1-2, with D perhaps TRBD1 (6 bases). This CDR3 region has 12 residues. The V end lost 4 bases, the J end lost 3 bases, and 6 bases lay between the germline ends. Germline assignment: CDR1 LGHDT and CDR2 YNNKEL (reference sequence). The CDR3 loop reads CASSRQDYGYTF. The CDR3 bases are TGTGCCAGCAGCCGACAGGACTATGGCTACACCTTC.

The J gene is TRBJ2-2, the V gene TRBV6-5, with 8 positions matching TRBD1. V gave up 2 bases and J gave up 7 bases; unmatched junction bases: 3. The CDR3 consists of 14 residues. Germline loops: CDR1 MNHEY, CDR2 SVGAGI. The CDR3 loop is CASSYGQGFGELFF. The CDR3 region has the DNA TGTGCCAGCAGTTACGGACAGGGCTTCGGGGAGCTGTTTTTT.

This chain uses TRBV27 with TRBJ2-2; 10 bases align to TRBD2. This CDR3 contains 15 residues. V shed 5 bases, J shed 6 bases, and the junction held 6 bases outside the gene matches. Germline CDR1 is MNHEY and CDR2 is SMNVEV (reference sequence). Written as DNA, the CDR3 is TGTGCCAGCAGTACCCTAGCGGGGGTTGCCGGGGAGCTGTTTTTT. The encoded protein is CASSTLAGVAGELFF.

The chain is built from TRBV30 and TRBJ2-7, with 10 nucleotides matching TRBD1. CDR3 length: 14 amino acids. V shed 6 bases, J shed 2 bases, and the junction held 7 bases outside the gene matches. Germline CDR1 reads GTSNPN; CDR2 reads SVGIG (reference sequence). The CDR3 is CACLRQGATYEQYF. As DNA, the CDR3 is TGTGCCTGCCTTCGACAGGGGGCAACCTACGAGCAGTACTTC.

The chain uses TRBV13 and TRBJ2-2; D might be TRBD2 (7 bases). The CDR3 loop spans 14 amino acids. V lost 4 bases to trimming and J lost 4 bases, with 10 bases between them. CDR1 is PRHDT and CDR2 is FYEKMQ in the germline V gene (reference sequence). The CDR3 DNA follows: TGTGCCAGCAGCTGGCGGGGGCGCACCGGGGAGCTGTTTTTT. This codes for CASSWRGRTGELFF.

This clone is a singleton in its sample. The chain links TRBV19 to TRBJ1-5; D ambiguous. Looked up from germline, CDR1 is LNHDA and CDR2 is SQIVND (reference sequence). With 1 base removed from V and 7 bases from J, the gap between germline ends came to 5 bases. This CDR3 contains 12 residues. CDR3 in DNA: TGTGCCAGTAGTATAGTACAACAGCCCCAGCATTTT. It is translated as CASSIVQQPQHF.

This clone came up once. This rearrangement joins TRBV6-6 to TRBJ1-2; TRBD1 might be the D (5 bases). Trimming left V 7 bases short and J 6 bases short, with 15 bases between. The CDR3 has 13 amino acids. Per germline, CDR1 MNHNY and CDR2 SVGAGI (reference sequence). CDR3 loop: CASKEGTADGYTF. DNA for the CDR3: TGTGCCAGCAAGGAGGGGACGGCCGATGGCTACACCTTC.

The J gene is TRBJ1-5, the V gene TRBV19; D perhaps matches TRBD1 (5 bases). The CDR3 runs 15 residues. Germline CDR1 reads LNHDA; CDR2 reads SQIVND (reference sequence). The ends were cut back, 3 bases at V and 0 bases at J, with 9 bases in the middle. In nucleotides, the CDR3 is TGTGCCAGTAGTATTGCAGGGATTAGCAATCAGCCCCAGCATTTT. Translating gives CASSIAGISNQPQHF.

This chain uses TRBV6-5 with TRBJ1-1; D is ambiguous. The CDR3 is 13 residues long. The V end lost 8 bases, the J end lost 8 bases, and 18 bases lay between the germline ends. Germline-derived CDR1 and CDR2 are MNHEY and SVGAGI. CDR3 loop: CASRSGVPGEAFF. For the CDR3, the DNA is TGTGCCAGCCGTTCGGGAGTTCCCGGAGAAGCTTTCTTT.

This clone was recorded only once. The V gene is TRBV6-6, the J gene TRBJ1-5; D is unclear. The germline V and J ends were trimmed by 5 bases and 0 bases, with 17 bases remaining between them. Germline V gene data show CDR1 as MNHNY and CDR2 as SVGAGI (reference sequence). The CDR3 covers 17 residues. DNA for the CDR3: TGTGCCAGCAGTCCTAAGCCCGCGGGATATAGCAATCAGCCCCAGCATTTT. Residues: CASSPKPAGYSNQPQHF.

This chain joins TRBV14 and TRBJ2-7; D unclear. CDR1 SGHDN and CDR2 FVKESK come from the germline V gene. This CDR3 comprises 13 residues. Trimming stripped 3 bases from V and 3 bases from J, with 9 bases between. The CDR3 loop is CASSHLADYEQYF. The DNA for the CDR3 is TGTGCCAGCAGCCACTTAGCAGACTACGAGCAGTACTTC.

This clone turned up a few times. The V and J genes are TRBV27 and TRBJ2-1, with 7 bases matching TRBD2. Per the germline V gene, CDR1 is MNHEY and CDR2 is SMNVEV (reference sequence). V trimming: 3 bases; J trimming: 4 bases; junction bases outside the gene matches: 6. This CDR3 is built from 15 residues. CDR3 protein: CASSLGGVPYNEQFF. CDR3 DNA: TGTGCCAGCAGTTTGGGGGGGGTACCTTACAATGAGCAGTTCTTC.

V usage is TRBV6-2 or TRBV6-3 and J usage is TRBJ2-2; D gene uncertain. CDR3 length: 14 residues. Trimming took off 1 base at V and 0 bases at J, with 3 bases between the two ends. Germline CDR1 is MNHEY and CDR2 is SVGEGT. CDR3 sequence (DNA): TGTGCCAGCAGTTACTTATCGAACACCGGGGAGCTGTTTTTT. This encodes CASSYLSNTGELFF.

The chain carries TRBV4-3 and TRBJ1-4; 8 positions agree with TRBD1. CDR1 and CDR2 (germline): LGHNA, YSLEER. The CDR3 length is 15 residues. With V trimmed by 3 bases and J by 7 bases, 7 bases remained unmatched. CDR3 nucleotides: TGCGCCAGCAGCCACTCCAGGGGGCTGGGTGAAAAACTGTTTTTT. It yields the protein CASSHSRGLGEKLFF.

This rearrangement joins TRBV28 to TRBJ1-1; tentative D call: TRBD1 (5 bases). Trimming removed 7 bases at V and 6 bases at J, with 12 bases between. Germline loops: CDR1 MDHEN, CDR2 SYDVKM. The CDR3 runs 12 residues. In DNA form, the CDR3 reads TGTGCCAGCACCACGCAAGGGGCTGAAGCTTTCTTT. Amino acids: CASTTQGAEAFF.

The V and J genes are TRBV27 and TRBJ2-3; 15 bases agree with TRBD2. The CDR3 is 16 amino acids. Germline V CDR1 and CDR2: MNHEY, SMNVEV (reference sequence). With V trimmed by 3 bases and J by 6 bases, 4 bases remained unmatched. The CDR3 coding sequence is TGTGCCAGCAGTTTTGGGACTAGCGGGGGGCACGATACGCAGTATTTT. This translates into CASSFGTSGGHDTQYF.

V is TRBV7-2 and J is TRBJ1-1; no reliable D call. The CDR3 is made up of 13 amino acids. V lost 3 bases to trimming and J lost 2 bases, with 7 bases between them. Germline-derived CDR1 and CDR2 are SGHTA and FQGNSA. CDR3: CASSFAGNTEAFF. The CDR3 coding sequence is TGTGCCAGCAGCTTCGCGGGAAACACTGAAGCTTTCTTT.

J is TRBJ2-3 and V is TRBV6-5; a weak D match, TRBD2 (6 bases). The V gene lost 2 bases and the J gene lost 4 bases, with 13 bases spanning the gap. Germline V CDR1 and CDR2: MNHEY, SVGAGI. The CDR3 extends over 15 amino acids. CDR3 coding DNA: TGTGCCAGCAGTTACGATGGGGGAGGCCCAGATACGCAGTATTTT. This sequence encodes CASSYDGGGPDTQYF.

V usage is TRBV6-5 and J usage is TRBJ1-6, with no clear D. V was pared by 6 bases and J by 10 bases, with 19 bases between. Germline V gene sequence: CDR1 MNHEY, CDR2 SVGAGI. This CDR3 region has 15 residues. CDR3 loop: CASSHRRRLESPLHF. In nucleotides, the CDR3 is TGTGCCAGCAGCCACCGACGGAGGCTAGAATCACCCCTCCACTTT.

The genes are TRBV16 and TRBJ1-5; D call uncertain. Trimming removed 1 base from V and 2 bases from J, with 9 bases in between. The germline V gene has CDR1 KGHSY and CDR2 FQNENV. This CDR3 region has 15 residues. The CDR3 region is CASSQYAQGNQPQHF. The CDR3 bases are TGTGCCAGCAGCCAATACGCTCAGGGCAATCAGCCCCAGCATTTT.

This chain links TRBV19 with TRBJ2-7; 7 nucleotides line up with TRBD2. CDR3 length: 15 amino acids. V lost 1 base, J lost 1 base, and 4 bases stayed unmatched. Germline values: CDR1 LNHDA, CDR2 SQIVND (reference sequence). CDR3 nucleotide sequence: TGTGCCAGTAGTATAGTTGCGGGAGAGTCCTACGAGCAGTACTTC. Protein: CASSIVAGESYEQYF.

This clone has a single count. The chain links TRBV11-2 to TRBJ1-3, with 7 bases fitting TRBD1. Germline V lookup: CDR1 SGHAT, CDR2 FQNNGV. The J segment lost 0 bases and the V segment lost 8 bases, leaving 7 bases of the junction unmatched. This CDR3 comprises 15 residues. The DNA for the CDR3 is TGTGCCAGCGGACTACAGGGGATCTCTGGAAACACCATATATTTT. Translated, it gives CASGLQGISGNTIYF.

The chain uses TRBV2 and TRBJ2-7; possible D gene TRBD1, 6 bases. Trimming shortened V by 2 bases and J by 0 bases, and 8 bases separated the two germline ends. Germline V gives CDR1 SNHLY, CDR2 FYNNEI. The CDR3 runs 14 residues. The CDR3 spells CASSEQGSSYEQYF. The DNA of the CDR3 is TGTGCCAGCAGTGAACAGGGGAGCTCCTACGAGCAGTACTTC.

V gene TRBV18 combines with J gene TRBJ2-3; 11 nucleotides align to TRBD2. This CDR3 spans 16 amino acids. V dropped 5 bases and J dropped 1; count of bases not matched to a gene: 5. Germline CDR1 KGHSH, CDR2 LQKENI. CDR3 amino acids: CASSSETSGGTDTQYF. The CDR3, as DNA: TGTGCCAGCTCATCAGAGACTAGCGGGGGCACAGATACGCAGTATTTT. Supplemented by reference TRBV18 and TRBJ2-3, the full variable domain reads NAGVMQNPRHLVRRRGQEARLRCSPMKGHSHVYWYRQLPEEGLKFMVYLQKENIIDESGMPKERFSAEFPKEGPSILRIQQVVRGDSAAYFCASSSETSGGTDTQYFGPGTRLTVL.